The 2 T cell receptor beta chains below come from one sample, sequenced in a study of blood T cell repertoires in COVID-19 (dated by TCRdb to 2020 to 2022). The receptor library was made with the immunoSEQ multiplex PCR assay. The source is immuneACCESS, and TCRdb retained only in-frame sequences with V and J called. Part of the clones is not carried over; for the studies checked, unresolved V genes explain less than half of this, and the remainder is unexplained. A total of approximately 200,000 clones appear in this sample, around 85% of them only once. 2.1% of the sample rests with the top ten. The sample comprised peripheral blood. The receptor set was obtained from a man between 65 and 85 years old with active or convalescent COVID-19.

This clone appeared a few times. J is TRBJ2-7 and V is TRBV20-1; no firm D call. The CDR3 loop spans 11 amino acids. Trimming took 0 bases from V and 5 from J, leaving 5 bases between them. CDR1 is DFQATT, CDR2 SNEGSKA, per germline (reference sequence). CDR3 amino acids: CSARDFDEQYF. CDR3 nucleotides: TGCAGTGCTAGAGATTTCGACGAGCAGTACTTC.

The rearrangement uses TRBV7-9 and TRBJ2-5, with TRBD2 as a possible D gene (6 bases). This CDR3 region has 14 residues. The germline V and J ends were trimmed by 3 bases and 5 bases, with 13 bases remaining between them. Germline CDR1 SEHNR, CDR2 FQNEAQ (reference sequence). CDR3 in DNA: TGTGCCAGCAGCTTCAGTGAGGCGGGGGAGACCCAGTACTTC. Encoded protein: CASSFSEAGETQYF.